The 18 T cell receptor beta chains below all came from one sample that was sequenced in a study of PD-L1 blockade in urothelial cancer. Time point in this sample: pretreatment peripheral blood. Assay used: immunoSEQ multiplex PCR; TCRdb lists only in-frame clones, some missing. The sample lists roughly 52,000 clones, 79% occurring once. The sequencing used PBMCs, collected around atezolizumab (anti-PD-L1) treatment. The receptors here all came from a man aged 70-80 years with urothelial cancer.

The chain has TRBV7-6 and TRBJ2-1; D may be TRBD2 (6 bases). There are 15 residues in the CDR3. Germline CDR1 is SGHVS and CDR2 is FNYEAQ. V lost 0 bases to trimming and J lost 3 bases, with 9 bases between them. The chain's CDR3 is CASSLAGLSYNEQFF. Here the CDR3 DNA reads TGTGCCAGCAGCTTAGCGGGACTCAGCTACAATGAGCAGTTCTTC.

The chain uses TRBV28 and TRBJ1-1, with 7 bases fitting TRBD1. The CDR3 length is 14 residues. The germline gives CDR1 MDHEN, CDR2 SYDVKM. Trimming removed 6 bases from V and 5 bases from J; junction bases left unmatched: 9. The CDR3 DNA reads TGTGCCAGCAGCCCAAGACAGGGAAGAACTGAAGCTTTCTTT. Residues: CASSPRQGRTEAFF.

V usage is TRBV10-3 and J usage is TRBJ2-5; D remains ambiguous. V was cut by 10 bases and J by 4 bases, with 16 bases left in between. In germline, CDR1 is ENHRY, CDR2 SYGVKD. CDR3 length: 13 residues. CDR3 in DNA: TGTGCCACCGGGTCACTCGATGGAGAGACCCAGTACTTC. Translation gives CATGSLDGETQYF.

V is TRBV15 and J is TRBJ2-2; maybe TRBD1 (5 bases). Germline V gene data show CDR1 as LNHNV and CDR2 as YYDKDF (reference sequence). Deletions cut 0 bases from V and 11 bases from J, with 10 bases between. The CDR3 runs 13 residues. The CDR3 DNA reads TGTGCCACCAGCAGAGATCTGACAGCCGAGCTGTTTTTT. This encodes CATSRDLTAELFF. The entire variable domain, with the rest obtained from reference TRBV15 and TRBJ2-2, is as follows: DAMVIQNPRYQVTQFGKPVTLSCSQTLNHNVMYWYQQKSSQAPKLLFHYYDKDFNNEADTPDNFQSRRPNTSFCFLDIRSPGLGDTAMYLCATSRDLTAELFFGEGSRLTVL.

Here the CDR3 reads CASSLTGGGLTDTQYF. Written as DNA, the CDR3 is TGTGCCAGCAGCCTAACCGGCGGCGGACTCACAGATACGCAGTATTTT. The chain combines TRBV11-2 with TRBJ2-3; D perhaps matches TRBD2 (5 bases). The CDR3 consists of 16 residues. CDR1 SGHAT and CDR2 FQNNGV come from the germline V gene. The ends were cut back, 5 bases at V and 2 bases at J, with 17 bases in the middle.

V is TRBV6-1 and J is TRBJ2-7; TRBD2 agrees at 7 bases. V gave up 4 bases and J gave up 5 bases; unmatched junction bases: 11. Germline V lookup: CDR1 MNHNS, CDR2 SASEGT. CDR3 length: 15 residues. The CDR3 reads CASSGQAGVNDEQYF. The CDR3 bases are TGTGCCAGCAGTGGGCAGGCGGGAGTGAACGACGAGCAGTACTTC.

V usage is TRBV27 and J usage is TRBJ2-2; tentatively, D is TRBD1 (5 bases). Looked up from germline, CDR1 is MNHEY and CDR2 is SMNVEV (reference sequence). The V and J ends lost 3 bases and 5 bases respectively, with 10 bases between them. The CDR3 is 14 amino acids. The CDR3 DNA reads TGTGCCAGCAGTTTGAGGACACTAACCGGGGAGCTGTTTTTT. Its translation: CASSLRTLTGELFF.

The chain is built from TRBV6-1 and TRBJ2-7; D may be TRBD2 (5 bases). V was shortened by 10 bases and J by 4 bases, with 14 bases between the two germline ends. The CDR3 extends over 12 amino acids. The germline gives CDR1 MNHNS, CDR2 SASEGT. The CDR3 nucleotides are TGTGCCACCCTGGACTCTTTTTACGAGCAGTACTTC. The encoded protein is CATLDSFYEQYF.

The V and J genes are TRBV2 and TRBJ2-1, with 11 bases lining up with TRBD1. The CDR3 runs 14 residues. Germline lookup yields CDR1 SNHLY and CDR2 FYNNEI. V trimming: 8 bases; J trimming: 6 bases; junction bases outside the gene matches: 6. In nucleotides, the CDR3 is TGTGCCAGCCAGGGAGGGACAGGGGGCAATGAGCAGTTCTTC. This gives the protein CASQGGTGGNEQFF.

The chain recombines TRBV11-2 with TRBJ2-1, with a tentative D call TRBD2 (6 bases). CDR1 and CDR2 from the germline V gene are SGHAT and FQNNGV. The V and J ends lost 5 bases and 7 bases respectively, with 18 bases between them. The CDR3 runs 15 residues. The CDR3 is CASSRPGLAPNEQFF. The DNA for the CDR3 is TGTGCCAGCAGCCGACCGGGACTGGCTCCAAATGAGCAGTTCTTC.

The chain carries TRBV6-5 and TRBJ2-5; TRBD2 matches at 7 bases. Germline CDR1 MNHEY, CDR2 SVGAGI. V gave up 4 bases and J gave up 7 bases; unmatched junction bases: 12. The CDR3 runs to 15 residues. The CDR3 spells CASSSPPGLRGTQYF. The CDR3 DNA follows: TGTGCCAGCAGTTCGCCCCCGGGACTACGAGGGACCCAGTACTTC.

This chain joins TRBV29-1 and TRBJ2-3; TRBD1 matches 7 bases. The V segment lost 7 bases and the J segment 2 bases; nucleotides outside the gene matches: 9. The CDR3 has 14 residues. Germline lookup yields CDR1 SQVTM and CDR2 ANQGSEA. This CDR3 reads CSASTGFNTDTQYF. In DNA, the CDR3 is TGCAGCGCCTCGACAGGGTTTAACACAGATACGCAGTATTTT.

The chain carries TRBV29-1 and TRBJ1-1, with unresolved D. Germline lookup yields CDR1 SQVTM and CDR2 ANQGSEA. CDR3 length equals 13 residues. V was cut by 4 bases and J by 0 bases, with 9 bases left in between. The CDR3 is CSVVETLNTEAFF. DNA of the CDR3: TGCAGCGTTGTCGAGACACTGAACACTGAAGCTTTCTTT.

V is TRBV25-1 and J is TRBJ2-3, with D possibly being TRBD1 (5 bases). The length of the CDR3 is 12 residues. In germline, CDR1 is MGHDK, CDR2 SYGVNS. V lost 4 bases and J lost 4, with 6 bases in between. The CDR3 nucleotides are TGTGCCAGCAGTGTAGGGGCAGATACGCAGTATTTT. Amino acid sequence: CASSVGADTQYF.

This rearrangement joins TRBV29-1 to TRBJ2-1; 7 bases align to TRBD1. This CDR3 has 14 amino acids. The germline gives CDR1 SQVTM, CDR2 ANQGSEA. With V trimmed by 6 bases and J by 0 bases, 5 bases remained unmatched. The CDR3 DNA reads as TGCAGCGTCGACGGACAGGCCTCCTACAATGAGCAGTTCTTC. The encoded protein is CSVDGQASYNEQFF.

The chain joins TRBV28 to TRBJ2-1; 12 bases align to TRBD2. The CDR3 has 16 amino acids. Per germline, CDR1 MDHEN and CDR2 SYDVKM. The V segment lost 7 bases and the J segment 6 bases; nucleotides outside the gene matches: 10. The CDR3 DNA sequence: TGTGCCAGCATCCACCCCAGACTAGCGGGAGCCAATGAGCAGTTCTTC. This encodes CASIHPRLAGANEQFF.

Remarks on this clone: One junction end disagrees with the germline gene, perhaps due to a read error. The V and J genes are TRBV27 and TRBJ2-7, with 10 bases that match TRBD2. Germline V CDR1 and CDR2: MNHEY, SMNVEV (reference sequence). The CDR3 totals 14 residues. The CDR3 loop is CASRESGRAYEQYF. The CDR3 DNA sequence: TGTGCCAGCAGGGAAAGCGGGAGGGCCTATGAGCAGTACTTC.

This chain joins TRBV7-6 and TRBJ2-2, with TRBD2 matching over 11 bases. CDR3 length equals 16 residues. Germline lookup yields CDR1 SGHVS and CDR2 FNYEAQ. J gave up 0 bases and V 5 bases, and 2 bases lay outside the gene matches. The DNA for the CDR3 is TGTGCCAGCAGCATACTAGCGGGAGCGAACACCGGGGAGCTGTTTTTT. Its translation: CASSILAGANTGELFF.